This T cell receptor (beta chain) derives from a study of blood T cells in healthy people across ages. Germline values: CDR1 LGHNA, CDR2 YSLEER. The CDR3 is 16 amino acids. V gave up 0 bases and J gave up 0 bases, with 11 bases separating them. This clonotype has a count of ten or more. The second PCR ran roughly 7 to 12 cycles with a sample-barcoded 5' primer and J-beta primers. All cDNA molecules were each tagged by a template-switch adaptor with 12 random nucleotides. Using its own MiXCR run on the 5' RACE reads, TCRdb lists one record per CDR3 protein. The sample contains 550,000 to 650,000 distinct CDR3 sequences, roughly a quarter of which appear only once. These data were also filed under a second study, of T cells of mothers and their children. That paper adds: Over 8 million reads per mother and around 3 million per child were obtained. The data showed no persistent microchimeric T cell clones.

V gene TRBV4-3 combines with J gene TRBJ2-5; D possibly corresponds to TRBD1 (6 bases). This TCR was sampled from a boy younger than 10 in good health. The sample consisted of blood. CDR3 nucleotides: TGCGCCAGCAGCCAAGAATCCGGGACACACCAAGAGACCCAGTACTTC. Its protein is CASSQESGTHQETQYF.